The source of this T cell receptor (beta chain) is a study of shared T cell receptors in the human thymus. A few counts support this clone. Repertoires were generated with immunoSEQ multiplex PCR, while TCRdb's copy carries only in-frame clones and drops some. The data show 540,000 or so clones, with approximately 80% seen just once and more than 0.01% held by the top ten. These records were also assigned to another study, of human thymus T cells. That report notes: Resected material from corrective heart surgery provided the thymus tissue analysed. What appeared biased in thymic and blood repertoires was the usage of V and J genes. Related research found strongly overlapping thymic repertoires in unrelated individuals.

The TCR was taken from a boy less than two years old with a congenital heart defect. Specimen: thymocytes.

Written as DNA, the CDR3 is TGTGCCAGCAGCTTAGGTAGCGGGAGTTTCGATGAGCAGTTCTTC. Encoded protein: CASSLGSGSFDEQFF. The chain links TRBV11-2 to TRBJ2-1; 9 nucleotides agree with TRBD2. The V gene end was trimmed by 1 base and the J gene end by 8 bases; junction bases not matched to a gene: 6. CDR1 and CDR2 from the germline V gene are SGHAT and FQNNGV. This CDR3 region has 15 residues. Using reference TRBV11-2 and TRBJ2-1 for the parts outside the CDR3, the full variable domain is EAGVAQSPRYKIIEKRQSVAFWCNPISGHATLYWYQQILGQGPKLLIQFQNNGVVDDSQLPKDRFSAERLKGVDSTLKIQPAKLEDSAVYLCASSLGSGSFDEQFFGPGTRLTVL.